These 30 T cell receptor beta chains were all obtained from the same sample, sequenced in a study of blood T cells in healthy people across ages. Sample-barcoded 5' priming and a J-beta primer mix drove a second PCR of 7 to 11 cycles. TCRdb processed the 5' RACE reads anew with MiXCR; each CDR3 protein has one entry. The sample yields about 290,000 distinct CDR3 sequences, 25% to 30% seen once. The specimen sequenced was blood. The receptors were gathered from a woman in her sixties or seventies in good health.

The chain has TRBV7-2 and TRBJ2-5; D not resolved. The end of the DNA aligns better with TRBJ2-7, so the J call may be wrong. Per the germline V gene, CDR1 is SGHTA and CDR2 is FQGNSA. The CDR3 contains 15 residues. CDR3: CASSPVRLVGNEQYF. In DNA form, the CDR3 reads TGTGCCAGCAGCCCCGTCCGGCTAGTAGGGAACGAGCAGTACTTC.

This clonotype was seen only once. The CDR3 loop reads CASWDVWNTEAFF. The CDR3, as DNA: TGTGCCAGCTGGGATGTATGGAACACTGAAGCTTTCTTT. J is TRBJ1-1 and V is TRBV28; D is unresolved. The germline CDR1 and CDR2 sequences are MDHEN and SYDVKM. This CDR3 comprises 13 residues. V gave up 8 bases and J gave up 1 base, with 11 bases separating them.

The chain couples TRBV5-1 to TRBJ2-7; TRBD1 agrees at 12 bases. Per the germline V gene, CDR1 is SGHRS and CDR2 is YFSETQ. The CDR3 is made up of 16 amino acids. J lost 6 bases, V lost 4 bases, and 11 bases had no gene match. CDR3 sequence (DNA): TGCGCCAGCAGCGACTACACCGGGACAGGGGGCAGCGAGCAGTACTTC. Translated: CASSDYTGTGGSEQYF.

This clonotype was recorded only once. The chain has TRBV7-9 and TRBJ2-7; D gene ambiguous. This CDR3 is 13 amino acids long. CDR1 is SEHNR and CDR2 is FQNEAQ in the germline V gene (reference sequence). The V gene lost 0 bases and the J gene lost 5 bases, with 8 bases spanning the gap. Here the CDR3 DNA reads TGTGCCAGCAGCTTAGCTCAACAAAACGAGCAGTACTTC. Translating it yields CASSLAQQNEQYF.

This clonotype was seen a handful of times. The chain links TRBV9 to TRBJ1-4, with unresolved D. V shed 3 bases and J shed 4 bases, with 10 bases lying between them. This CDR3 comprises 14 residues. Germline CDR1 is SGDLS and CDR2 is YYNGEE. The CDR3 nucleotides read TGTGCCAGCAGCGAGGGCAGCATTAATGAAAAACTGTTTTTT. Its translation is CASSEGSINEKLFF.

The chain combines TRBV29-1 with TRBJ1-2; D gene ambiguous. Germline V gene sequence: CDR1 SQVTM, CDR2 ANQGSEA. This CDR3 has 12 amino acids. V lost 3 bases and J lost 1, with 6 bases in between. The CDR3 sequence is CSVEHSNYGYTF. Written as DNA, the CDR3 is TGCAGCGTTGAGCACAGTAACTATGGCTACACCTTC.

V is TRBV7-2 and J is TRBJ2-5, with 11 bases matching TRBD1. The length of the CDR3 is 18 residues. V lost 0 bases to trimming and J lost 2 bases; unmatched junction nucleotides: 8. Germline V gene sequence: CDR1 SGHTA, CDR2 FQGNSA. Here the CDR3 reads CASSLAPGQGAVQETQYF. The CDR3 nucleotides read TGTGCCAGCAGCTTAGCGCCCGGACAGGGGGCCGTACAAGAGACCCAGTACTTC.

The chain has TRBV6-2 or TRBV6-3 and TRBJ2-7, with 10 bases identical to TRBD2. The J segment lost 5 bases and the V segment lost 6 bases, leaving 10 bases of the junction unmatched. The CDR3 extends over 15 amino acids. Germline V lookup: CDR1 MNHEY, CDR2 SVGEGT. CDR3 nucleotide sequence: TGTGCCAGCAGCCCAAGCGGGAGGGTTGGCCACGAGCAGTACTTC. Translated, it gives CASSPSGRVGHEQYF.

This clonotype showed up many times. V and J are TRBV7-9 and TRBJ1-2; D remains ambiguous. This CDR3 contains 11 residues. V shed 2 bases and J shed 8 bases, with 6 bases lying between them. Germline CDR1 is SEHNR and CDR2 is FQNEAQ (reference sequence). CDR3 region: CASSLMEGYTF. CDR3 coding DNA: TGTGCCAGCAGCTTAATGGAAGGCTACACCTTC.

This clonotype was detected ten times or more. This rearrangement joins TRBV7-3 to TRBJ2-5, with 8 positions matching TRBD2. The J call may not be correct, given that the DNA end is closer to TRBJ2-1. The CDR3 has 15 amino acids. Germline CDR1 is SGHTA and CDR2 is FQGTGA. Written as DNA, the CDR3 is TGTGCCAGCAGCGACAGCGGGAGTATCTACAATGAGCAGTTCTTC. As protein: CASSDSGSIYNEQFF.

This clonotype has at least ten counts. The CDR3 region has the DNA TGTGCCAGCAGCCATGGCTCGGGCCCGTACCAAGAGACCCAGTACTTC. Protein: CASSHGSGPYQETQYF. The genes are TRBV6-5 and TRBJ2-5; no reliable D call. V was pared by 6 bases and J by 0 bases, with 17 bases between. Germline CDR1 is MNHEY and CDR2 is SVGAGI. This CDR3 region has 16 residues.

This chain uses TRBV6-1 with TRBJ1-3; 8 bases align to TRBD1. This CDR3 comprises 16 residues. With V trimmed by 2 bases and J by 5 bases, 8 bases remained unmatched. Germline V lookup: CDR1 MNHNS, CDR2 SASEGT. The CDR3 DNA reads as TGTGCCAGCAGTGAATTCGGGACAGGTGGAAGAAACACCATATATTTT. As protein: CASSEFGTGGRNTIYF.

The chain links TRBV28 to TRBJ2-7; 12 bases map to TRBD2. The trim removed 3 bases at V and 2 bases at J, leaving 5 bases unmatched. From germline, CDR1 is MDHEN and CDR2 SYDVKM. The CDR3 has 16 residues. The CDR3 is CASSFASGRATYEQYF. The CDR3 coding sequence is TGTGCCAGCAGTTTCGCTAGCGGGAGGGCGACCTACGAGCAGTACTTC.

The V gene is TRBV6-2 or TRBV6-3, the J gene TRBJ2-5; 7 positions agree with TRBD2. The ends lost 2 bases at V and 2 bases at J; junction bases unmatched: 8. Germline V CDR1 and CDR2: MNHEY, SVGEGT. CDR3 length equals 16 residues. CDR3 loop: CASSYGIGGSQETQYF. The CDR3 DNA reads TGTGCCAGCAGTTACGGAATAGGCGGGAGTCAAGAGACCCAGTACTTC.

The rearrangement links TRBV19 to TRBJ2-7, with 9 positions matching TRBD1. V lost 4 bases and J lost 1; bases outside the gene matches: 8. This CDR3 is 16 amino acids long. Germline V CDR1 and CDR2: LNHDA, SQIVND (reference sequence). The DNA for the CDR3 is TGTGCCAGTAGTACTGTTGGGACAGGGCCTTCCTACGAGCAGTACTTC. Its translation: CASSTVGTGPSYEQYF.

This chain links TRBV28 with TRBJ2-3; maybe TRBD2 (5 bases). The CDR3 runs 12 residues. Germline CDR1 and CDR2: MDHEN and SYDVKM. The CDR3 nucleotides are TGTGCTAGTAGCGAAACCACAGATACGCAGTATTTT. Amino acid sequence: CASSETTDTQYF.

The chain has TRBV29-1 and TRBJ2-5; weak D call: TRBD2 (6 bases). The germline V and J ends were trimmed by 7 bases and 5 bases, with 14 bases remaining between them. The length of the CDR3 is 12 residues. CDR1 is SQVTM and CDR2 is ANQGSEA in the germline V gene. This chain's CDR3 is CSGGFLAETQYF. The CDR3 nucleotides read TGCAGCGGAGGGTTCCTAGCGGAGACCCAGTACTTC.

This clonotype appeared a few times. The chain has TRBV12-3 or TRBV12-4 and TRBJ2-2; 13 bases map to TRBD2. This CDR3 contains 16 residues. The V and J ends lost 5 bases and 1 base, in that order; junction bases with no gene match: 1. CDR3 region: CASSRTSGRNTGELFF. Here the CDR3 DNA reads TGTGCCAGCAGTCGGACTAGCGGGAGGAACACCGGGGAGCTGTTTTTT.

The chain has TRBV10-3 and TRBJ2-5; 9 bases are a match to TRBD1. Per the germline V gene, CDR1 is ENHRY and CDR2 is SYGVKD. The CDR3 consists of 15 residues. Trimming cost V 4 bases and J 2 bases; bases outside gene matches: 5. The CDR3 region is CAISGDRVLQETQYF. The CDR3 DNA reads TGTGCCATCAGTGGGGACAGGGTCCTACAAGAGACCCAGTACTTC.

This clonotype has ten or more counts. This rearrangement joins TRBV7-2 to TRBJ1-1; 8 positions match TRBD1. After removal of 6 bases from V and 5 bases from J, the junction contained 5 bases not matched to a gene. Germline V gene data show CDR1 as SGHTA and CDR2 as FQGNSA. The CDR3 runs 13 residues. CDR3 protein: CASSRQGSTEAFF. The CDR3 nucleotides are TGTGCCAGCAGTAGACAGGGGAGTACTGAAGCTTTCTTT.

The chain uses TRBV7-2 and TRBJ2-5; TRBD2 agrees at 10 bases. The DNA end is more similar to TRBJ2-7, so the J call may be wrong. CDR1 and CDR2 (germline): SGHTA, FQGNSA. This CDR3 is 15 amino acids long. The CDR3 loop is CASSLGSGRSYEQYV. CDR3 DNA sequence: TGTGCCAGCAGCTTAGGTAGCGGGAGGTCTTACGAGCAGTACGTC.

This CDR3 reads CASSFFGYSGMGKGNEQFF. CDR3 DNA sequence: TGTGCCAGCAGTTTTTTCGGGTATAGCGGGATGGGGAAGGGGAATGAGCAGTTCTTC. The J gene is TRBJ2-1, the V gene TRBV12-3 or TRBV12-4, with 8 bases fitting TRBD2. This CDR3 contains 19 residues. J was trimmed by 7 bases and V by 3 bases; bases with no gene match: 20.

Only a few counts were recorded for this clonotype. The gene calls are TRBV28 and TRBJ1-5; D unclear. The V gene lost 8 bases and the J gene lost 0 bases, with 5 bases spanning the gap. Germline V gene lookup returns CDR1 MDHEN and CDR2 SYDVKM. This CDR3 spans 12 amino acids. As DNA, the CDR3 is TGTGCCAGCCGCTATAGCAATCAGCCCCAGCATTTT. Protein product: CASRYSNQPQHF.

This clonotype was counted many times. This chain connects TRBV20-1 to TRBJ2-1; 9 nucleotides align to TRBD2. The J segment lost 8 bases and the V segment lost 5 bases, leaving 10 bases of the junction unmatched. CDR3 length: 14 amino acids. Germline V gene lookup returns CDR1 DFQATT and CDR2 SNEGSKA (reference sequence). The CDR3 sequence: CSAGPSGITHEQFF. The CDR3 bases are TGCAGTGCTGGTCCTAGCGGGATAACGCATGAGCAGTTCTTC.

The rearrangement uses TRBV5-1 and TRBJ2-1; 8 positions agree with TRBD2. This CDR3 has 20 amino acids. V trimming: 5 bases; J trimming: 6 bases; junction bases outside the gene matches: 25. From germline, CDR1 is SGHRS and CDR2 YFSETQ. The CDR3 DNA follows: TGCGCCAGCAGACCCCCTACGGGAGGGAACCCCTCGGGTGGTGGCAATGAGCAGTTCTTC. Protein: CASRPPTGGNPSGGGNEQFF.

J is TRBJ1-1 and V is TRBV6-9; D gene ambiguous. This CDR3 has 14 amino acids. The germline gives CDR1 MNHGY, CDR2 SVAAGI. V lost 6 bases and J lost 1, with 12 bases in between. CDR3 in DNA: TGTGCCAGCAGGCCAGGCGGTAGGAACACTGAAGCTTTCTTT. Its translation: CASRPGGRNTEAFF.

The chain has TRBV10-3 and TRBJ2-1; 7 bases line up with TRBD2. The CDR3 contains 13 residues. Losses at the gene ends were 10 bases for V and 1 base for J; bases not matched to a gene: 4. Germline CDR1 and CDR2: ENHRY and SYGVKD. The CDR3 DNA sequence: TGTGCCAGCTCTAGCGGTTCCTACAATGAGCAGTTCTTC. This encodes CASSSGSYNEQFF.

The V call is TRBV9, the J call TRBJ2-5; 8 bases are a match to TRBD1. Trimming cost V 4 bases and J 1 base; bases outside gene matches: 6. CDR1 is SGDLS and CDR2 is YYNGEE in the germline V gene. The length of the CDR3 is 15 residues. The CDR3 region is CASSPQGQVQETQYF. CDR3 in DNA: TGTGCCAGCAGCCCTCAGGGACAGGTCCAAGAGACCCAGTACTTC.

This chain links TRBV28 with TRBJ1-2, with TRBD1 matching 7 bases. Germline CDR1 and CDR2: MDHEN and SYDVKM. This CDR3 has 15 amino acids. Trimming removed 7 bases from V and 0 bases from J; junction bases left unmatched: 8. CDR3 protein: CASTGGGTANYGYTF. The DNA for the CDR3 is TGTGCCAGCACCGGCGGGGGGACAGCTAACTATGGCTACACCTTC.

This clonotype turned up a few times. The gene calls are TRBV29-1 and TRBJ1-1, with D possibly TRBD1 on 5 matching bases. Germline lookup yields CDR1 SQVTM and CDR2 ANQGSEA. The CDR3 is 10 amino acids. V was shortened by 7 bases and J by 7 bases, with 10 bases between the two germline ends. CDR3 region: CSARGSEAFF. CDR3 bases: TGCAGCGCTCGGGGGAGTGAAGCTTTCTTT.